These 29 T cell receptor beta chains share one sample of origin, sequenced in a study of vaccination effects on CD4 cells after COVID-19. Under the ViraFEST assay, PBMC were stimulated with viral peptide pools so that antigen-specific CD4+ T cells expanded. Sequencing was performed afterwards. Having been cultured for 9 to 11 days, the cells underwent CD4+ T cell isolation. People in the vaccine group had not been infected with SARS-CoV-2 before, and their nucleocapsid antibodies were negative. Assay used: immunoSEQ multiplex PCR; TCRdb lists only in-frame clones, some missing. This table has about 23,000 clones, 73% appearing once. Their antigen targets remain unknown. The sequences come from CD4+ T cells from PBMCs cultured with SARS-CoV-2 spike peptides, collected before COVID-19 vaccination. These receptors were obtained from a human donor who received a COVID-19 vaccine.

V gene TRBV11-2 combines with J gene TRBJ1-4; 10 bases are shared with TRBD1. CDR3 length equals 14 residues. V lost 5 bases, J lost 8 bases, and 5 bases stayed unmatched. CDR1 and CDR2 from the germline V gene are SGHAT and FQNNGV. CDR3 bases: TGTGCCAGCAGCCGGGACAGGGGAAGAGAAAAACTGTTTTTT. It translates to CASSRDRGREKLFF.

The genes are TRBV29-1 and TRBJ1-5; D unclear. Germline CDR1 and CDR2: SQVTM and ANQGSEA. The length of the CDR3 is 13 residues. The ends were cut back, 7 bases at V and 2 bases at J, with 12 bases in the middle. CDR3 in amino acids: CSAGNGGNQPQHF. CDR3 in DNA: TGCAGCGCGGGGAACGGTGGCAATCAGCCCCAGCATTTT.

This chain joins TRBV28 and TRBJ2-6, with a weak D call TRBD1 (5 bases). The CDR3 covers 18 residues. V was pared by 5 bases and J by 0 bases, with 17 bases between. CDR1 is MDHEN, CDR2 SYDVKM, per germline. CDR3 nucleotide sequence: TGTGCCAGCAGTCCTCAGGGTAATGGGCGCTCTGGGGCCAACGTCCTGACTTTC. Translated, it gives CASSPQGNGRSGANVLTF.

The chain recombines TRBV6-5 with TRBJ2-7, with D maybe TRBD2 (6 bases). CDR1 MNHEY and CDR2 SVGAGI come from the germline V gene. The ends were cut back, 6 bases at V and 2 bases at J, with 14 bases in the middle. The CDR3 has 14 residues. The CDR3 sequence: CASRGGLNTYEQYF. In nucleotides, the CDR3 is TGTGCCAGCAGGGGGGGACTCAATACCTACGAGCAGTACTTC.

About this clone itself: The same CDR3 is also encoded by other DNA sequences in this sample. The V and J genes are TRBV2 and TRBJ2-5; D perhaps matches TRBD2 (5 bases). V was cut by 9 bases and J by 1 base, with 6 bases left in between. Per germline, CDR1 SNHLY and CDR2 FYNNEI. The CDR3 loop spans 11 amino acids. For the CDR3, the DNA is TGTGCCAGTAGCGTCCAAGAGACCCAGTACTTC. This codes for CASSVQETQYF.

The rearrangement joins TRBV4-1 to TRBJ1-2; the D gene is possibly TRBD1 (6 bases). Germline CDR1 MGHRA, CDR2 YSYEKL. The CDR3 totals 14 residues. V was trimmed by 4 bases and J by 5 bases, leaving 14 bases between them. The CDR3: CASSRTGGSYGYTF. CDR3 in DNA: TGCGCCAGCAGCCGGACTGGGGGCAGTTATGGCTACACCTTC.

CDR3 sequence (DNA): TGCGCCAGCAGTGCCCGAGAAAAACTGTTTTTT. Amino acid sequence: CASSAREKLFF. V gene TRBV10-2 combines with J gene TRBJ1-4; D gene uncertain. Trimming stripped 4 bases from V and 8 bases from J, with 5 bases between. There are 11 residues in the CDR3. The germline gives CDR1 WSHSY, CDR2 SAAADI.

The rearrangement links TRBV5-1 to TRBJ1-1; maybe TRBD1 (5 bases). Germline V gene lookup returns CDR1 SGHRS and CDR2 YFSETQ. Trimming removed 3 bases from V and 0 bases from J, with 6 bases in between. This CDR3 is 13 amino acids long. The CDR3: CASSSRVNTEAFF. For the CDR3, the DNA is TGCGCCAGCAGCTCCAGGGTGAACACTGAAGCTTTCTTT. Based on the CDR3 plus reference TRBV5-1 and TRBJ1-1, the full variable domain is KAGVTQTPRYLIKTRGQQVTLSCSPISGHRSVSWYQQTPGQGLQFLFEYFSETQRNKGNFPGRFSGRQFSNSRSEMNVSTLELGDSALYLCASSSRVNTEAFFGQGTRLTVV.

The chain joins TRBV9 to TRBJ2-1; 9 bases are shared with TRBD2. Germline V gene sequence: CDR1 SGDLS, CDR2 YYNGEE. CDR3 length: 16 amino acids. Germline trimming cut 1 base from V and 5 bases from J; bases unmatched to any gene: 7. The CDR3 loop is CASSVLSAGGHNEQFF. The CDR3, as DNA: TGTGCCAGCAGCGTACTTTCCGCGGGGGGGCACAATGAGCAGTTCTTC.

The chain is built from TRBV4-1 and TRBJ2-1, with D unresolved. Trimming took off 1 base at V and 0 bases at J, with 10 bases between the two ends. This CDR3 has 16 amino acids. Germline loops: CDR1 MGHRA, CDR2 YSYEKL. The CDR3: CASSQVDLVSYNEQFF. CDR3 nucleotides: TGCGCCAGCAGCCAAGTCGACCTAGTCTCCTACAATGAGCAGTTCTTC.

The V call is TRBV7-8, the J call TRBJ2-4; D gene ambiguous. V lost 4 bases to trimming and J lost 13 bases, with 11 bases between them. This CDR3 comprises 11 residues. The germline CDR1 and CDR2 sequences are SGHVS and FQNEAQ. CDR3 region: CASSSKGGQYF. The CDR3 DNA reads TGTGCCAGCAGCTCTAAGGGTGGCCAGTACTTC. Complete variable domain (other parts from reference TRBV7-8 and TRBJ2-4): GAGVSQSPRYKVAKRGQDVALRCDPISGHVSLFWYQQALGQGPEFLTYFQNEAQLDKSGLPSDRFFAERPEGSVSTLKIQRTQQEDSAVYLCASSSKGGQYFGAGTRLSVL.

The chain is built from TRBV4-2 and TRBJ1-5; D uncertain. Trimming left V 0 bases short and J 4 bases short, with 7 bases between. This CDR3 region has 14 residues. CDR1 is LGHNA and CDR2 is YNFKEQ in the germline V gene. CDR3 loop: CASSQDRRNQPQHF. The CDR3 region has the DNA TGTGCCAGCAGCCAAGATCGGCGGAATCAGCCCCAGCATTTT.

The chain is built from TRBV19 and TRBJ1-5; D unresolved. This CDR3 has 15 residues. Germline assignment: CDR1 LNHDA and CDR2 SQIVND (reference sequence). V was trimmed by 5 bases and J by 5 bases, leaving 16 bases between them. The CDR3 loop is CASSPNLGAYQPQHF. The DNA of the CDR3 is TGTGCCAGTAGTCCCAACCTCGGAGCCTATCAGCCCCAGCATTTT.

This clone has more than one count but fewer than ten. This chain joins TRBV5-8 and TRBJ1-1; D remains unclear. Germline V gene lookup returns CDR1 SGHTS and CDR2 YDEGEE. The CDR3 consists of 13 residues. With 3 bases removed from V and 2 bases from J, the gap between germline ends came to 8 bases. CDR3 nucleotides: TGTGCCAGCAGCTCAACAGTAAACACTGAAGCTTTCTTT. Protein product: CASSSTVNTEAFF.

This clone occurred a few times. The DNA of the CDR3 is TGTGCCAGCAGCTTAGTTAGGACAGGGGTCTCCTACGAGCAGTACTTC. Protein product: CASSLVRTGVSYEQYF. The gene calls are TRBV7-9 and TRBJ2-7, with 9 bases aligning to TRBD1. V shed 1 base and J 0 bases; nucleotides not matched to a gene: 4. This CDR3 spans 16 amino acids. The germline V gene encodes CDR1 SEHNR and CDR2 FQNEAQ (reference sequence).

V usage is TRBV5-1 and J usage is TRBJ1-2; a weak D match, TRBD1 (5 bases). Trimming pared 1 base from V and 0 bases from J, leaving 10 bases between. Germline V gives CDR1 SGHRS, CDR2 YFSETQ. The CDR3 has 15 amino acids. CDR3 sequence (DNA): TGCGCCAGCAGCTTGAGGGGCAGACCTAACTATGGCTACACCTTC. It specifies CASSLRGRPNYGYTF.

The genes are TRBV6-5 and TRBJ2-1; 7 bases are a match to TRBD1. The germline V gene encodes CDR1 MNHEY and CDR2 SVGAGI. With V trimmed by 7 bases and J by 8 bases, 8 bases remained unmatched. CDR3 length: 13 residues. The CDR3 DNA sequence: TGTGCCAGCAATCGACAGGGCAGGGATGAGCAGTTCTTC. The encoded protein is CASNRQGRDEQFF.

This rearrangement joins TRBV11-1 to TRBJ1-1; 7 bases line up with TRBD1. The CDR3 has 15 residues. J was trimmed by 6 bases and V by 3 bases; bases with no gene match: 10. The germline gives CDR1 SGHAT, CDR2 FQDESV (reference sequence). The CDR3 sequence: CASSFRQGMSPEAFF. The CDR3 DNA follows: TGTGCCAGCAGCTTCCGACAGGGTATGAGCCCTGAAGCTTTCTTT. The full variable domain, with the rest looked up from reference TRBV11-1 and TRBJ1-1, is EAEVAQSPRYKITEKSQAVAFWCDPISGHATLYWYRQILGQGPELLVQFQDESVVDDSQLPKDRFSAERLKGVDSTLKIQPAELGDSAMYLCASSFRQGMSPEAFFGQGTRLTVV.

The chain links TRBV18 to TRBJ2-5; TRBD2 agrees at 11 bases. The CDR3 has 16 amino acids. V gave up 1 base and J gave up 5 bases; unmatched junction bases: 6. CDR1 and CDR2 (germline): KGHSH, LQKENI. As DNA, the CDR3 is TGTGCCAGCTCACCACTTACTAGCGGGGGAGAGGAGACCCAGTACTTC. It encodes CASSPLTSGGEETQYF.

This chain joins TRBV13 and TRBJ1-1; 7 nucleotides line up with TRBD1. The CDR3 is 16 residues long. Germline CDR1 is PRHDT and CDR2 is FYEKMQ (reference sequence). With V trimmed by 6 bases and J by 0 bases, 10 bases remained unmatched. DNA for the CDR3: TGTGCCAGCAGGCTGGACAGGAGGGGGATGAACACTGAAGCTTTCTTT. This gives the protein CASRLDRRGMNTEAFF. Drawing the rest from reference TRBV13 and TRBJ1-1, the complete variable domain is AAGVIQSPRHLIKEKRETATLKCYPIPRHDTVYWYQQGPGQDPQFLISFYEKMQSDKGSIPDRFSAQQFSDYHSELNMSSLELGDSALYFCASRLDRRGMNTEAFFGQGTRLTVV.

The rearrangement uses TRBV7-9 and TRBJ1-6, with D uncertain. The V gene's germline CDR1 is SEHNR and CDR2 FQNEAQ (reference sequence). CDR3 length equals 14 residues. With 1 base removed from V and 7 bases from J, the gap between germline ends came to 8 bases. CDR3 nucleotides: TGTGCCAGCAGCTTAGACCCGCAAAATTCACCCCTCCACTTT. This codes for CASSLDPQNSPLHF.

This chain links TRBV25-1 with TRBJ2-7; maybe TRBD2 (5 bases). This CDR3 is 13 amino acids long. From germline, CDR1 is MGHDK and CDR2 SYGVNS. Trimming left V 4 bases short and J 6 bases short, with 13 bases between. CDR3 DNA sequence: TGTGCCAGCAGTGGTCCGAGGGTATCCGAGCAGTACTTC. Encoded protein: CASSGPRVSEQYF.

The chain carries TRBV6-5 and TRBJ1-3; possible D gene TRBD1, 5 bases. With 1 base removed from V and 4 bases from J, the gap between germline ends came to 8 bases. CDR3 length: 14 residues. CDR1 is MNHEY and CDR2 is SVGAGI in the germline V gene. CDR3 nucleotide sequence: TGTGCCAGCAGTTACTTGGGGGTGGGAAACACCATATATTTT. Amino acids: CASSYLGVGNTIYF.

V and J are TRBV5-1 and TRBJ1-1; weak D call: TRBD1 (6 bases). CDR1 and CDR2 from the germline V gene are SGHRS and YFSETQ. Trimming cost V 6 bases and J 1 base, with 10 bases left between them. There are 13 residues in the CDR3. CDR3 in amino acids: CASKEQGNTEAFF. CDR3 nucleotide sequence: TGCGCCAGCAAGGAACAGGGGAACACTGAAGCTTTCTTT.

The chain recombines TRBV5-1 with TRBJ2-3; a weak D match, TRBD1 (5 bases). The V end lost 1 base, the J end lost 0 bases, and 9 bases lay between the germline ends. The CDR3 length is 15 residues. The germline CDR1 and CDR2 sequences are SGHRS and YFSETQ. CDR3 in DNA: TGCGCCAGCAGCTTGCAGGGATTTAGCACAGATACGCAGTATTTT. Translating it yields CASSLQGFSTDTQYF.

The chain links TRBV6-5 to TRBJ1-1, with D unclear. The CDR3 runs to 13 residues. V lost 8 bases and J lost 2, with 12 bases in between. Germline CDR1 and CDR2: MNHEY and SVGAGI. CDR3 nucleotide sequence: TGTGCCAGCGCCTTCGGGCGTAACACTGAAGCTTTCTTT. Translation gives CASAFGRNTEAFF.

The rearrangement uses TRBV9 and TRBJ1-4; D is undetermined. In germline, CDR1 is SGDLS, CDR2 YYNGEE. V dropped 3 bases and J dropped 7 bases, with 16 bases sitting between them. The CDR3 totals 15 residues. The CDR3 region has the DNA TGTGCCAGCAGCGCTGGGTACTCCGAAGTTGAAAAACTGTTTTTT. It is translated as CASSAGYSEVEKLFF.

The V call is TRBV21-1, the J call TRBJ1-1; TRBD1 is the table's D call and was not checked against the DNA. TRBV21-1 corresponds to a pseudogene. The CDR3 consists of 14 residues. CDR3 protein: CASSGRQRNTEAFF. For the CDR3, the DNA is TGTGCCAGCAGCGGTCGACAGAGGAACACTGAAGCTTTCTTT.

This sequence joins TRBV5-4 and TRBJ1-4; the D is unclear. V shed 3 bases and J shed 0 bases, with 9 bases lying between them. Germline values: CDR1 SGHNT, CDR2 YYREEE (reference sequence). This CDR3 region has 15 residues. As DNA, the CDR3 is TGTGCCAGCAGCTCGACTGGGACAACTAATGAAAAACTGTTTTTT. Its translation is CASSSTGTTNEKLFF.